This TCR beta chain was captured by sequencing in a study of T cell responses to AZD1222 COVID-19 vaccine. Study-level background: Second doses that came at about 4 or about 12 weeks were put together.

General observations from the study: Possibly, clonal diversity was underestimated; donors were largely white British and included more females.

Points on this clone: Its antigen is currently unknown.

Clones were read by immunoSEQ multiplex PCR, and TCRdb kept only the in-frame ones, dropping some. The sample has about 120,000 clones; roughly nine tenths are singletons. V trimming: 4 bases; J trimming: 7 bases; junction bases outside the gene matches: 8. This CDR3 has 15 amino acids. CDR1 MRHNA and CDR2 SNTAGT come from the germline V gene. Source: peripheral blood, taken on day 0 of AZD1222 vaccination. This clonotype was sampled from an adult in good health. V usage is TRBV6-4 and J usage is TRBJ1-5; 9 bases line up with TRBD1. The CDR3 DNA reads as TGTGCCAGCAGTGCGACAGGGGGTCCCAACCAGCCCCAGCATTTT. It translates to CASSATGGPNQPQHF.